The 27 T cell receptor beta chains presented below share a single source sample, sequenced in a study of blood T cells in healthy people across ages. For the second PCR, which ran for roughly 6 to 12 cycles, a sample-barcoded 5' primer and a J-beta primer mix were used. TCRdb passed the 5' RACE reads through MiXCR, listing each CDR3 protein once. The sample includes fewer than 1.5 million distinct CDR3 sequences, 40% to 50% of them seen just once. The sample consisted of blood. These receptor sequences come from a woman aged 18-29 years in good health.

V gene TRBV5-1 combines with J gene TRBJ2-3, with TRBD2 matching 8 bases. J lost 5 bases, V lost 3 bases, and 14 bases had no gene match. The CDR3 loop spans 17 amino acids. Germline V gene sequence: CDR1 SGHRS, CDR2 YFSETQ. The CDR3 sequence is CASSWTARGDQGDTQYF. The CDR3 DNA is TGCGCCAGCAGCTGGACTGCGCGGGGGGACCAGGGAGATACGCAGTATTTT.

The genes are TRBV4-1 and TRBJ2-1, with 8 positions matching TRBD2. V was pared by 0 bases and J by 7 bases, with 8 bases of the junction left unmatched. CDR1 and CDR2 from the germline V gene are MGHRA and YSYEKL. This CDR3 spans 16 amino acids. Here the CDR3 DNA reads TGCGCCAGCAGCCAAGATTGGCGGGGGGACCTTAATGAGCAGTTCTTC. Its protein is CASSQDWRGDLNEQFF.

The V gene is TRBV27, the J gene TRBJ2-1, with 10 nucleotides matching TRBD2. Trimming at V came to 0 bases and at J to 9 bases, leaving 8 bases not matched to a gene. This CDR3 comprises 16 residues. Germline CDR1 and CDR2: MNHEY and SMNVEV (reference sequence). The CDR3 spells CASSLSASGSGGEQFF. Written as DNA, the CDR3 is TGTGCCAGCAGTTTATCCGCTAGCGGGAGTGGGGGTGAGCAGTTCTTC.

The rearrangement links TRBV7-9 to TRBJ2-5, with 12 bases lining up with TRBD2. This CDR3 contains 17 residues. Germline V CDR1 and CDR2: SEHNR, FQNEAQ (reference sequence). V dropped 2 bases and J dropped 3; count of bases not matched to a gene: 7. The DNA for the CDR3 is TGTGCCAGCAGCTTAACCCTGAGGACTAGCGGGGAAGAGACCCAGTACTTC. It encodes CASSLTLRTSGEETQYF.

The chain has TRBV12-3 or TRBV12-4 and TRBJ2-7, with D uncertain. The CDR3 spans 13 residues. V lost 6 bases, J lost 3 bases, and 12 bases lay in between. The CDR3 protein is CASSKDVGYEQYF. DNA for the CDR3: TGTGCCAGCAGCAAGGACGTAGGCTACGAGCAGTACTTC.

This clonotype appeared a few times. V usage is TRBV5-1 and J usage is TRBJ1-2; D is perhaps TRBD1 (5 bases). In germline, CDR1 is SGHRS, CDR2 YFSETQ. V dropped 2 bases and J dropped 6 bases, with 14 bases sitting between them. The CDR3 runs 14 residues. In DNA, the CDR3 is TGCGCCAGCAGCTTCTCCGGGACCCCAGATGGCTACACCTTC. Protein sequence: CASSFSGTPDGYTF.

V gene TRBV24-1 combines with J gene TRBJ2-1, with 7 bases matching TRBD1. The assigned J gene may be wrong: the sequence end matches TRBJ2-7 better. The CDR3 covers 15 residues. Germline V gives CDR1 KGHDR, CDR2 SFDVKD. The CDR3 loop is CATSDRGQDRNEQYF. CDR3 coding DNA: TGTGCCACCAGTGATCGCGGACAGGATCGGAATGAGCAGTACTTC.

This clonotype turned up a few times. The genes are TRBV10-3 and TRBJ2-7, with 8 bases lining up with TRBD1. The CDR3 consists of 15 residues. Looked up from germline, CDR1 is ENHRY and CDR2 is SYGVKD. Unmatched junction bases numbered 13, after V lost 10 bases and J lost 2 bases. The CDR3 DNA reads TGTGCCACCCAACCCTCCGGGACAGGACCCTACGAGCAGTACTTC. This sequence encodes CATQPSGTGPYEQYF.

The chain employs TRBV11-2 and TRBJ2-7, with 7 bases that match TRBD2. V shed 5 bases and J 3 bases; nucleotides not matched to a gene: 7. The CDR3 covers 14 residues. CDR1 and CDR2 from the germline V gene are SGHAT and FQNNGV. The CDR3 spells CASSNPLAYYEQYF. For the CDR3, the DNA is TGTGCCAGCAGCAATCCACTAGCGTACTACGAGCAGTACTTC.

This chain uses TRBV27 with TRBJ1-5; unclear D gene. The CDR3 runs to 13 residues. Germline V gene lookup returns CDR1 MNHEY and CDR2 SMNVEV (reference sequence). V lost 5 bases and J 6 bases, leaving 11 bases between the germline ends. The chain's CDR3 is CASSPRRTQPQHF. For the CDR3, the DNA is TGTGCCAGCAGTCCGCGACGGACTCAGCCCCAGCATTTT.

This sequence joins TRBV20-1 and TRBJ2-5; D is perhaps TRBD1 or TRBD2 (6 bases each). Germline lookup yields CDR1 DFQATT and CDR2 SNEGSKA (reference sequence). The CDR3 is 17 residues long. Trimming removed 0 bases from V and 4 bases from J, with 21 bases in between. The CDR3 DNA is TGCAGTGCTAGAGATGGGGGCAAGCGGGCCCCAATAGAGACCCAGTACTTC. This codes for CSARDGGKRAPIETQYF.

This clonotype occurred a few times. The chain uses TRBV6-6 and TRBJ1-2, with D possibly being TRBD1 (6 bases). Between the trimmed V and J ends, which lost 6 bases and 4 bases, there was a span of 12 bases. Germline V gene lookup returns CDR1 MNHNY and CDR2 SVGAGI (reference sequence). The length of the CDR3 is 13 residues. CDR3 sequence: CASRNGQIYGYTF. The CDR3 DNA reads TGTGCCAGCAGAAACGGACAGATCTATGGCTACACCTTC.

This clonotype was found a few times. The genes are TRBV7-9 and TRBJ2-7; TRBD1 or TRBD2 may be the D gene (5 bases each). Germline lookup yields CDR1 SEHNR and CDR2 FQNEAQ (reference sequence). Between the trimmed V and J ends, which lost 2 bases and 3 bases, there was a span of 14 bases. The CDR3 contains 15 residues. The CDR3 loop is CASSLRGEPVYEQYF. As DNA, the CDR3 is TGTGCCAGCAGCTTACGGGGCGAACCCGTCTACGAGCAGTACTTC.

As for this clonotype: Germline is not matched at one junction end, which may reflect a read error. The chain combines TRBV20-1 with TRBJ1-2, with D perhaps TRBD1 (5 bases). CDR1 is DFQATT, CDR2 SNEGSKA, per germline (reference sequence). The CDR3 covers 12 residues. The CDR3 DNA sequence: TGCATTGCTAGGTCCCAGGGTGAGGGCTACACCTTC. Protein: CIARSQGEGYTF.

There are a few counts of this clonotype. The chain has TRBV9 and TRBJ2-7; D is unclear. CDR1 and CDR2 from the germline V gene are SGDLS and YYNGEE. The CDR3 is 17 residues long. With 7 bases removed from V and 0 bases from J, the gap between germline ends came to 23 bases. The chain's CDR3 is CASSRQEDQQTSYEQYF. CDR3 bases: TGTGCCAGCTCCCGACAAGAGGACCAGCAGACCTCCTACGAGCAGTACTTC.

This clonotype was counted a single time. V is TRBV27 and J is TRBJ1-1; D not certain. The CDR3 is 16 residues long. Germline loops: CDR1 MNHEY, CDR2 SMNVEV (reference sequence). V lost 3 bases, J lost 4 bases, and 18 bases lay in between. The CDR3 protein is CASSLRGGGQTTEAFF. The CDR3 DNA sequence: TGTGCCAGCAGTTTGAGAGGAGGAGGGCAGACCACTGAAGCTTTCTTT.

The CDR3 region has the DNA TGTGCCAGCAGCGTACTAGCGGGGGACCAAGAGACCCAGTACTTC. Encoded protein: CASSVLAGDQETQYF. V gene TRBV9 combines with J gene TRBJ2-5; TRBD2 agrees at 10 bases. Trimming at V came to 1 base and at J to 0 bases, leaving 0 bases not matched to a gene. CDR1 SGDLS and CDR2 YYNGEE come from the germline V gene. CDR3 size: 15 residues. The whole variable domain, filled in from reference TRBV9 and TRBJ2-5, reads DSGVTQTPKHLITATGQRVTLRCSPRSGDLSVYWYQQSLDQGLQFLIQYYNGEERAKGNILERFSAQQFPDLHSELNLSSLELGDSALYFCASSVLAGDQETQYFGPGTRLLVL.

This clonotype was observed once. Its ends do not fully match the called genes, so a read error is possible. The CDR3 reads CSLTRNYNGQFF. CDR3 DNA sequence: TGCAGCCTTACAAGGAACTACAATGGGCAGTTCTTC. The chain recombines TRBV29-1 with TRBJ2-1; unclear D gene. CDR1 is SQVTM, CDR2 ANQGSEA, per germline. The CDR3 totals 12 residues.

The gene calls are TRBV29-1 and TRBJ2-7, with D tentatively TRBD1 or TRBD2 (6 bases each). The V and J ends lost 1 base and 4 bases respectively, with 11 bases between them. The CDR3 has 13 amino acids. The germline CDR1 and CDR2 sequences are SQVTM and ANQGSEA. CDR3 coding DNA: TGCAGCGTTGAAGGGCAGGGGAGGTACGAGCAGTACTTC. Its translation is CSVEGQGRYEQYF.

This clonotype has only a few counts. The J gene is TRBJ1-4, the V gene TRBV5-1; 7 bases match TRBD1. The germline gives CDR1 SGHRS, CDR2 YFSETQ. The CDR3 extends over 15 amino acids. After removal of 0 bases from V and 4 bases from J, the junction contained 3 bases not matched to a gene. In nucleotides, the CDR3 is TGCGCCAGCAGCTTGGGACAGGGAATTAATGAAAAACTGTTTTTT. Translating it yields CASSLGQGINEKLFF.

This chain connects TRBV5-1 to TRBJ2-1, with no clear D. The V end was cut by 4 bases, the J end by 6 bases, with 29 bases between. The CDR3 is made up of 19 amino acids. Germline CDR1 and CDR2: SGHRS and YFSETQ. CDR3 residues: CASSLLALSNSLLSNEQFF. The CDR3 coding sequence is TGCGCCAGCAGCCTTCTGGCCCTGTCGAACTCTCTGCTCTCCAATGAGCAGTTCTTC. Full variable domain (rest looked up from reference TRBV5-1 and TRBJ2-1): KAGVTQTPRYLIKTRGQQVTLSCSPISGHRSVSWYQQTPGQGLQFLFEYFSETQRNKGNFPGRFSGRQFSNSRSEMNVSTLELGDSALYLCASSLLALSNSLLSNEQFFGPGTRLTVL.

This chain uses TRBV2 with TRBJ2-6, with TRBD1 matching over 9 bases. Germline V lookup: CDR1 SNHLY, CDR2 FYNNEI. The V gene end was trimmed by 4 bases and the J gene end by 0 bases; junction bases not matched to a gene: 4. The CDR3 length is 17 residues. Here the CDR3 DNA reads TGTGCCAGCAGTGGGGACAGGGTTATCTCTGGGGCCAACGTCCTGACTTTC. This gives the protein CASSGDRVISGANVLTF.

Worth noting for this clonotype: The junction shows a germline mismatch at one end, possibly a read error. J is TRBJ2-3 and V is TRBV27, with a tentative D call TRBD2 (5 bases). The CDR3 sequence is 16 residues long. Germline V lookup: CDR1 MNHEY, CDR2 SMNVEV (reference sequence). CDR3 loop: CASSLLALVGTNTQYF. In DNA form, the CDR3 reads TGTGCCAGCAGTTTACTAGCTCTAGTGGGCACAAATACGCAGTATTTT.

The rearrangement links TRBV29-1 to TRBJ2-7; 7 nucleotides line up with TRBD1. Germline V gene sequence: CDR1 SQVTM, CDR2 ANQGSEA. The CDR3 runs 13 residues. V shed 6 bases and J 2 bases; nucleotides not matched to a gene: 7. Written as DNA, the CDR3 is TGCAGCGTCCATAGGGACAGCACCTACGAGCAGTACTTC. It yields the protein CSVHRDSTYEQYF.

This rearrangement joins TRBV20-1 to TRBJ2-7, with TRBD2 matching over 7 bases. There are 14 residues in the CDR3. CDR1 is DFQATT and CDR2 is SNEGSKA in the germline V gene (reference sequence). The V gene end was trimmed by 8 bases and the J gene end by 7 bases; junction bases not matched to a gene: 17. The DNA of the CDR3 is TGCAGTCTCAGGCTAGCGGATATTTACAATGAGCAGTACTTC. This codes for CSLRLADIYNEQYF.

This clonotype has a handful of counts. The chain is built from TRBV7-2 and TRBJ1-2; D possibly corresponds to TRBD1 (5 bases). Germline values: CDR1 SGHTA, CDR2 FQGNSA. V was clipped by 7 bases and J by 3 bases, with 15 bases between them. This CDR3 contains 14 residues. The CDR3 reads CASIRGGADYGYTF. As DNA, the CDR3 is TGTGCCAGCATCCGTGGCGGGGCGGACTATGGCTACACCTTC.

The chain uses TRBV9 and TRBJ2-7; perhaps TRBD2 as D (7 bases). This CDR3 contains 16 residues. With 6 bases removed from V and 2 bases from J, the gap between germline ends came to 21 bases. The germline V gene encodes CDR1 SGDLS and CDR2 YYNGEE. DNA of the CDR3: TGTGCCAGCACTCTAGGGGGGGGACTTAGAACCTACGAGCAGTACTTC. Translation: CASTLGGGLRTYEQYF.